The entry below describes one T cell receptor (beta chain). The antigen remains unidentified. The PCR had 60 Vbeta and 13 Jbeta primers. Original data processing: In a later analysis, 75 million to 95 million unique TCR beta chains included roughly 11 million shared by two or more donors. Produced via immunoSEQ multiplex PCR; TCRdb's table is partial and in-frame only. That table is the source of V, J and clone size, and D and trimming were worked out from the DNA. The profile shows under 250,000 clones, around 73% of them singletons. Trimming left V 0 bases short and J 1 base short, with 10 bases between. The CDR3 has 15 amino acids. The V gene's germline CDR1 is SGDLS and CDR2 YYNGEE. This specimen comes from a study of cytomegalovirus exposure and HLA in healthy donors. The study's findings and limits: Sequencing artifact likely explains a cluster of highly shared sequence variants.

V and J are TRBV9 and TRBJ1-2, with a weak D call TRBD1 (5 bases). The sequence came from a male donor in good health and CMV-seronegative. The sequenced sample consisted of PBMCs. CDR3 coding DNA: TGTGCCAGCAGCGTAGGGGGGAGGGGTAACTATGGCTACACCTTC. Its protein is CASSVGGRGNYGYTF.